Here is one TCR beta chain with its context. What it recognizes is unknown. These data originate in a study of cytotoxic CD8 clonotypes in ibrutinib-treated CLL. Findings and limits, study-wide: An increase in clonality occurred at ibrutinib response, followed by a return toward baseline at progression.

TCR beta libraries used 1.5 to 2 micrograms of DNA from cryopreserved PBMCs. A 1 in 200,000 to 1 in 1 million T cell depth was the sequencing target. Data came from immunoSEQ multiplex PCR; TCRdb stores just in-frame clones and leaves some out. This table has about 68,000 clones, more than 75% appearing once. In germline, CDR1 is KGHSH, CDR2 LQKENI. CDR3 length equals 13 residues. V lost 5 bases to trimming and J lost 3 bases; unmatched junction nucleotides: 2. This chain links TRBV18 with TRBJ2-7; TRBD1 matches at 9 bases. The sample in question was PBMCs, obtained at disease progression, from a patient treated with ibrutinib. The receptor was derived from a human donor with chronic lymphocytic leukemia. In nucleotides, the CDR3 is TGTGCCAGCTCAGGGGGACAGGGCTACGAGCAGTACTTC. It translates to CASSGGQGYEQYF.